This T cell receptor (beta chain) is from a study of T cells in localized non-small cell lung cancer. The V and J ends lost 4 bases and 1 base, in that order; junction bases with no gene match: 6. Germline V lookup: CDR1 SQVTM, CDR2 ANQGSEA. The CDR3 covers 15 residues. Assay: immunoSEQ multiplex PCR; the TCRdb copy retains only in-frame clones and omits some. The sample consists of over 10,000 clones, roughly 84% of them appearing once. Here the sequenced sample was peripheral blood, taken before any cancer treatment. This chain uses TRBV29-1 with TRBJ2-3, with 9 positions matching TRBD1. The sequence derives from a male donor at least 60 years old with stage I squamous cell lung carcinoma. The DNA of the CDR3 is TGCAGCGTTGTCGGGGGACAGGGTCGCACAGATACGCAGTATTTT. Translation: CSVVGGQGRTDTQYF.